The clone carrying this TCR beta chain was recorded a few times. The antigen remains unidentified. Germline CDR1 is MGHRA and CDR2 is YSYEKL. The CDR3 has 14 residues. V lost 2 bases to trimming and J lost 4 bases, with 11 bases between them. Data came from immunoSEQ multiplex PCR; TCRdb stores just in-frame clones and leaves some out. Here the sample spans about 63,000 clones, roughly 80% being singletons. These data are taken from a study of early stage breast cancer tumors. Across the study: ER+/PR+/HER2- status applied to about 80% of the 16 invasive breast tumors.

General study findings and limits: Enriched TCRB sequences shared across patients were mostly commonly generated sequences. Compared with adjacent normal breast tissue, tumors showed roughly 2.4-fold greater T cell density and higher clonality.

The V call is TRBV4-1, the J call TRBJ1-2; maybe TRBD1 (6 bases). The sequencing input was blood. This sequence was found in a person aged 25 to 39 with breast cancer. CDR3 in DNA: TGCGCCAGCAGCCAATGGGGGGCCGCCTATGGCTACACCTTC. Residues: CASSQWGAAYGYTF.